This T cell receptor (beta chain) was recovered during a study of post-analysis software for immune sequencing data. Trimming at V came to 0 bases and at J to 6 bases, leaving 7 bases not matched to a gene. The germline V gene encodes CDR1 SGHVS and CDR2 FNYEAQ. There are 15 residues in the CDR3. Findings and limits, study-wide: Strong same-batch co-clustering of samples appeared with F measure clustering. Controls had lower frequencies than patients of four or five TRBV segments, which included TRBV5-6, TRBV5-1 and TRBV20-1.

Worth noting for this clonotype: Its antigen remains unidentified.

TCR beta cDNA libraries had unique molecular identifiers. TCRdb analysed the PCR reads with MiXCR anew, one entry per CDR3 protein. This table has 750,000 to 950,000 distinct CDR3 sequences, approximately 57% appearing once. Sequencing input: blood. The chain is built from TRBV7-6 and TRBJ2-5, with 7 positions matching TRBD2. The TCR originated in a girl between 5 and 17 years old with multiple sclerosis. CDR3 bases: TGTGCCAGCAGCTTAGCGCGGGGGAACGTAAAGACCCAGTACTTC. Amino acid sequence: CASSLARGNVKTQYF.